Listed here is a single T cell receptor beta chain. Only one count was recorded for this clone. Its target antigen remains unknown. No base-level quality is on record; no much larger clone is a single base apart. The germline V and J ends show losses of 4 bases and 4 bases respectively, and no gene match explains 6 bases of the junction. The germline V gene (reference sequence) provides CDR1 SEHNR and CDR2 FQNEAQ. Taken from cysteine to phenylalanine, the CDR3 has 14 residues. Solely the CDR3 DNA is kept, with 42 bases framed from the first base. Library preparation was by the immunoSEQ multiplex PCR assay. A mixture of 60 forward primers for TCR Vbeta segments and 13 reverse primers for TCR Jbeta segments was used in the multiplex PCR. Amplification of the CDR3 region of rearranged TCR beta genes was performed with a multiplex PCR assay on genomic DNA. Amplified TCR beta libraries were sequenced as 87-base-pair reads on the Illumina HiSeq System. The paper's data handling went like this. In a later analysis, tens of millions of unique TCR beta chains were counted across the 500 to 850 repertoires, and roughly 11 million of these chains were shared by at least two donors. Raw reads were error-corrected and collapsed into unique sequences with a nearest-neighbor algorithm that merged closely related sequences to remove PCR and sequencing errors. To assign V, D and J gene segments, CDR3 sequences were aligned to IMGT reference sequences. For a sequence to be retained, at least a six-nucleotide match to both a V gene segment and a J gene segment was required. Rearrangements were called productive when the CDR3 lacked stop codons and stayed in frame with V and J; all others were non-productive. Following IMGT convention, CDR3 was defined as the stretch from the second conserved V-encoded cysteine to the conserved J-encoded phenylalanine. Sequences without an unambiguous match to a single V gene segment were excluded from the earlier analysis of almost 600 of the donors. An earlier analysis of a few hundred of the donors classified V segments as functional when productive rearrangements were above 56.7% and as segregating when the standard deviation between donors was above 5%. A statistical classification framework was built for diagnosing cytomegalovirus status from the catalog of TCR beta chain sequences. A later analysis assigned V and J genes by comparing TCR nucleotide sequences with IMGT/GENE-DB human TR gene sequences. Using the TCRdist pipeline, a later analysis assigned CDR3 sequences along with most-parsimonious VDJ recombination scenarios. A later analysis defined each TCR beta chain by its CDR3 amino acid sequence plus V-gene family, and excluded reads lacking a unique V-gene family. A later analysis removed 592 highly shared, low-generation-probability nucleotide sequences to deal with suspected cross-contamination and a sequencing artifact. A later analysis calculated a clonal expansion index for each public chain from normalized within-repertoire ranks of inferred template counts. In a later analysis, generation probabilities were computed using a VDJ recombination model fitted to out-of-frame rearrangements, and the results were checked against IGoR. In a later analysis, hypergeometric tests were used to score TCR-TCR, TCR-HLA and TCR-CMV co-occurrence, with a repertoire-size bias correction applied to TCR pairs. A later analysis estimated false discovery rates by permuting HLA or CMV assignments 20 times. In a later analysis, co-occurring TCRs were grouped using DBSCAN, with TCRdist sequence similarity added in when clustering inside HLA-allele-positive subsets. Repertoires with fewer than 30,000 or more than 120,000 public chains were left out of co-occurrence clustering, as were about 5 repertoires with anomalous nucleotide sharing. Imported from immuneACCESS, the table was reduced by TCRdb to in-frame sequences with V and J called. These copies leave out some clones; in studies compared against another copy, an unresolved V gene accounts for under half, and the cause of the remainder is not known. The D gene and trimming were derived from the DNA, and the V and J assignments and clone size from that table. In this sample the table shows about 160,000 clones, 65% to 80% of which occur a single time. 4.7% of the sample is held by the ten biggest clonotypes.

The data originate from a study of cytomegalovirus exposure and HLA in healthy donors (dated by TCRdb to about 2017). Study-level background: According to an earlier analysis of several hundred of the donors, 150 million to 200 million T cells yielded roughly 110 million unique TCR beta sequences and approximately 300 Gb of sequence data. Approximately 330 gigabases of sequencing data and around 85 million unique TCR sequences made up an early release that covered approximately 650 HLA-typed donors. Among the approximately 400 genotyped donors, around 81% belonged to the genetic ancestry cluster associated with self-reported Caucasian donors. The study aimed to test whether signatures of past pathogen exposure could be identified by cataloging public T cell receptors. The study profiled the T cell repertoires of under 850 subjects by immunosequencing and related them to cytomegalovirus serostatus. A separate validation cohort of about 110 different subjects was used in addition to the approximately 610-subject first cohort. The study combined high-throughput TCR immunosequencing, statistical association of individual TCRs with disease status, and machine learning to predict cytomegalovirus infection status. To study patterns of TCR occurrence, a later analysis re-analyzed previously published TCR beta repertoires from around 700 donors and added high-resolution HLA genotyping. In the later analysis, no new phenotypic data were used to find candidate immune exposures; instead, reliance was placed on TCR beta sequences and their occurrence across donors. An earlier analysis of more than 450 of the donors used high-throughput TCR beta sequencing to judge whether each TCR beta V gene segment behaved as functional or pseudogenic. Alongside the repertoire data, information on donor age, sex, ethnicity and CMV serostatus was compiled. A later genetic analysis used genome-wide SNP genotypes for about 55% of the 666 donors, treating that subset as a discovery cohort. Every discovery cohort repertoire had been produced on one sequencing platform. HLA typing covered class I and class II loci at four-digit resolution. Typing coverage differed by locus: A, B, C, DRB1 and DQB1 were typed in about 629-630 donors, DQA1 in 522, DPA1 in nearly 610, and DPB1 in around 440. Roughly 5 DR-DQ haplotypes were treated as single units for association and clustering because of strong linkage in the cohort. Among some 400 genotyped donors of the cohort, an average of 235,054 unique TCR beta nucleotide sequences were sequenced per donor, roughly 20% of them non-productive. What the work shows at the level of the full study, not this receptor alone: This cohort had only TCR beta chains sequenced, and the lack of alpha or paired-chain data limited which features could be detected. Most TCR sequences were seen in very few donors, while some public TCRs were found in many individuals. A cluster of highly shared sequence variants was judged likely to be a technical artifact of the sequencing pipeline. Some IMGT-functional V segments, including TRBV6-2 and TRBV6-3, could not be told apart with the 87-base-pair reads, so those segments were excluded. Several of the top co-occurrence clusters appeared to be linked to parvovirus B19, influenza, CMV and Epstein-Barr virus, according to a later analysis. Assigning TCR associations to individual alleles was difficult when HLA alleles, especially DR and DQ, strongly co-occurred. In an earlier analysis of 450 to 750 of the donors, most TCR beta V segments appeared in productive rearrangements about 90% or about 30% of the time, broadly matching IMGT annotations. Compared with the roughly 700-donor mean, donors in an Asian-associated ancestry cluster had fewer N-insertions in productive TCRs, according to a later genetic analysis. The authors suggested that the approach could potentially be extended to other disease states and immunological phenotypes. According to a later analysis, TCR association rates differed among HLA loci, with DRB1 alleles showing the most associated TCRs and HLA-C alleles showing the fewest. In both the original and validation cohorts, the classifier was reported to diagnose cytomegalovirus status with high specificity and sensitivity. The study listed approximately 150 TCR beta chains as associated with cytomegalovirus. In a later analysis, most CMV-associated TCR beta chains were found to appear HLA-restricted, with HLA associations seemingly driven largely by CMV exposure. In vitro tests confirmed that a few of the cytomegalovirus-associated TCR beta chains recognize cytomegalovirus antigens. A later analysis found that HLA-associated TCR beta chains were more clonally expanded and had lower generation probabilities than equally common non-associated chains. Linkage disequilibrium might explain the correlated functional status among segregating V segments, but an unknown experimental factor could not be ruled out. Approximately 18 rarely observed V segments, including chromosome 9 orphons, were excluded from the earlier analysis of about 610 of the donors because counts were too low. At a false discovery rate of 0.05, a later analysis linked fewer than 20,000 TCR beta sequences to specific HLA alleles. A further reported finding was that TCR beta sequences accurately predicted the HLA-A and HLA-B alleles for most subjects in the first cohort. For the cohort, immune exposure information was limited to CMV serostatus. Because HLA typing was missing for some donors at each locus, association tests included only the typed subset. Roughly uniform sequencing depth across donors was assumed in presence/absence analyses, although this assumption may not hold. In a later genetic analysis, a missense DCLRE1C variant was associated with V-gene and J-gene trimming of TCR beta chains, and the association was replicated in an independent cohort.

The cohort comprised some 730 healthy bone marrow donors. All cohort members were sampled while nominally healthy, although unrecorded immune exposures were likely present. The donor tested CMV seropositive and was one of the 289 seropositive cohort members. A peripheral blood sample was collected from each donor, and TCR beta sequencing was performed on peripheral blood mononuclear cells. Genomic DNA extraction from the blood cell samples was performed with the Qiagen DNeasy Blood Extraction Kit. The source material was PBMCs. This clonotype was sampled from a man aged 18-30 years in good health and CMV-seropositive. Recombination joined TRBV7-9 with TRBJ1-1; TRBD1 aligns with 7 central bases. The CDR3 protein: CASSYSGTVTEAFF. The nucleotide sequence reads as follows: TGTGCCAGCAGCTACTCCGGGACAGTCACTGAAGCTTTCTTT.